The 11 T cell receptor beta chains below come from one sample, sequenced in a study of identical twins. MiXCR, applied by TCRdb to the 5' RACE reads, yields one record per CDR3 protein. The sample shows 1.5 million to 2 million distinct CDR3 sequences, roughly 35% of them seen only once. Sequencing was performed on cord blood. All receptors derive from a newborn girl in good health.

This clonotype showed up just a few times. The chain links TRBV20-1 to TRBJ1-2, with 7 bases matching TRBD1. J gave up 5 bases and V 7 bases, and 4 bases lay outside the gene matches. This CDR3 spans 11 amino acids. Germline loops: CDR1 DFQATT, CDR2 SNEGSKA (reference sequence). Here the CDR3 DNA reads TGCAGTGGACAGGGTTCTTATGGCTACACCTTC. Its translation: CSGQGSYGYTF.

The gene calls are TRBV25-1 and TRBJ1-2, with 7 positions matching TRBD1. Germline V gives CDR1 MGHDK, CDR2 SYGVNS. The CDR3 consists of 13 residues. J lost 8 bases, V lost 2 bases, and 5 bases had no gene match. The CDR3 DNA reads TGTGCCAGCAGTGAAGACAGGGTTCGAGGCTACACCTTC. As protein: CASSEDRVRGYTF.

This clonotype was seen repeatedly, ten times or more. This rearrangement joins TRBV5-1 to TRBJ2-3; the D is unclear. Germline V gives CDR1 SGHRS, CDR2 YFSETQ. V shed 2 bases and J shed 2 bases, with 9 bases lying between them. CDR3 length equals 14 residues. The CDR3 DNA sequence: TGCGCCAGCAGCTTCTCCGGCCTCACAGATACGCAGTATTTT. Protein: CASSFSGLTDTQYF.

The CDR3, as DNA: TGTGCCAGCAGTTTATTTGGGGGACAAGCCTACGAGCAGTACTTC. It specifies CASSLFGGQAYEQYF. The rearrangement joins TRBV27 to TRBJ2-7; TRBD1 might be the D (6 bases). The CDR3 loop spans 15 amino acids. From germline, CDR1 is MNHEY and CDR2 SMNVEV (reference sequence). V was pared by 1 base and J by 2 bases, with 12 bases between.

This clonotype was observed a handful of times. The genes are TRBV12-3 or TRBV12-4 and TRBJ1-5; no clear D gene. The CDR3 is 17 residues long. V was cut by 1 base and J by 2 bases, with 15 bases left in between. CDR3 sequence reads: CASSLEDFWQGNQPQHF. Written as DNA, the CDR3 is TGTGCCAGCAGTTTAGAGGATTTTTGGCAGGGCAATCAGCCCCAGCATTTT.

CDR3 residues: CSVSLGTGLAGDSSTDTQYF. The CDR3 nucleotides read TGCAGCGTTTCCCTGGGGACTGGACTAGCGGGGGACTCTAGCACAGATACGCAGTATTTT. The V gene is TRBV29-1, the J gene TRBJ2-3, with 13 bases matching TRBD2. The V gene's germline CDR1 is SQVTM and CDR2 ANQGSEA. V gave up 5 bases and J gave up 0 bases; unmatched junction bases: 17. The CDR3 contains 20 residues.

This clonotype showed up just a few times. The CDR3 spells CSAEPYSNPGQGRNTIYF. The CDR3, as DNA: TGCAGTGCTGAGCCTTACTCTAACCCGGGACAGGGGAGAAACACCATATATTTT. The chain has TRBV20-1 and TRBJ1-3; 10 nucleotides line up with TRBD1. Germline CDR1 and CDR2: DFQATT and SNEGSKA (reference sequence). The ends lost 5 bases at V and 5 bases at J; junction bases unmatched: 18. CDR3 length equals 18 residues.

This clonotype was found many times. The chain combines TRBV20-1 with TRBJ2-1; D is possibly TRBD1 or TRBD2 (5 bases each). Trimming removed 1 base at V and 1 base at J, with 8 bases between. This CDR3 contains 14 residues. CDR1 and CDR2 (germline): DFQATT, SNEGSKA (reference sequence). As DNA, the CDR3 is TGCAGTGCTAGAGGGGGGAAATCCTACAATGAGCAGTTCTTC. It translates to CSARGGKSYNEQFF.

This clonotype came up a few times. The V call is TRBV5-1, the J call TRBJ1-2; TRBD1 matches 7 bases. Germline lookup yields CDR1 SGHRS and CDR2 YFSETQ. The CDR3 has 15 residues. The trim removed 4 bases at V and 5 bases at J, leaving 11 bases unmatched. CDR3: CASSPLDRAFYGYTF. CDR3 DNA: TGCGCCAGCAGCCCTCTCGACAGGGCATTTTATGGCTACACCTTC.

The rearrangement uses TRBV20-1 and TRBJ2-3; unclear D gene. The CDR3 covers 16 residues. Germline assignment: CDR1 DFQATT and CDR2 SNEGSKA (reference sequence). Trimming removed 0 bases from V and 0 bases from J, with 13 bases in between. This CDR3 is CSARDLDDPSTDTQYF. As DNA, the CDR3 is TGCAGTGCTAGAGATCTGGATGATCCTAGCACAGATACGCAGTATTTT.

In its sample, this clonotype was seen a few times. Here the CDR3 DNA reads TGCAGTGCTAGAGATTTGGGTTTTCGGCGGGAGGACCCCTACGAGCAGTACTTC. Translation gives CSARDLGFRREDPYEQYF. This chain uses TRBV20-1 with TRBJ2-4, with 8 bases matching TRBD2. The J call may be mistaken, given a closer DNA end match to TRBJ2-7. The length of the CDR3 is 18 residues. Germline loops: CDR1 DFQATT, CDR2 SNEGSKA (reference sequence).